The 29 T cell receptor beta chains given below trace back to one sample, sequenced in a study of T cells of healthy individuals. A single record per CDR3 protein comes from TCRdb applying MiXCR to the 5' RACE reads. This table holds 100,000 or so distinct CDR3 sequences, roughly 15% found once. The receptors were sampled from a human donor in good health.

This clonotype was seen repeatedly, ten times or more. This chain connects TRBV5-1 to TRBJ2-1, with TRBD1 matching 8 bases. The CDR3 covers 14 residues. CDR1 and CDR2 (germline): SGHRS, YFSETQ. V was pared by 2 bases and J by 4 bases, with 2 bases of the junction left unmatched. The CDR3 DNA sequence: TGCGCCAGCAGCTTACGGACAGGGTACAATGAGCAGTTCTTC. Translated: CASSLRTGYNEQFF.

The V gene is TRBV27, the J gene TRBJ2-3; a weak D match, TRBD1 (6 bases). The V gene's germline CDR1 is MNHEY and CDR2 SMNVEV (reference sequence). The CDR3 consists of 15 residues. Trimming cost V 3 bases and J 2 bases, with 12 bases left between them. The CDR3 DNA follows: TGTGCCAGCAGTTTTTCAGGGGTAACCACAGATACGCAGTATTTT. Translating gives CASSFSGVTTDTQYF.

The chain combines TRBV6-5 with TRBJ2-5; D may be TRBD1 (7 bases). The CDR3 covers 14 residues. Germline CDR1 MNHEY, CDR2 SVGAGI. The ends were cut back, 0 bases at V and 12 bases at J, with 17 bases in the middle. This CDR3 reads CASSYSRQGGGEYF. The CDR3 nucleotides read TGTGCCAGCAGTTACTCCAGACAGGGCGGAGGGGAGTACTTC.

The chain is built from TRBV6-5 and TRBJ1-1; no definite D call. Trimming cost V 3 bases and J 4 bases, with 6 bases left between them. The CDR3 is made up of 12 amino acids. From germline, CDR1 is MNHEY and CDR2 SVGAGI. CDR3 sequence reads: CASSYEGTEAFF. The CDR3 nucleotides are TGTGCCAGCAGTTATGAGGGCACTGAAGCTTTCTTT.

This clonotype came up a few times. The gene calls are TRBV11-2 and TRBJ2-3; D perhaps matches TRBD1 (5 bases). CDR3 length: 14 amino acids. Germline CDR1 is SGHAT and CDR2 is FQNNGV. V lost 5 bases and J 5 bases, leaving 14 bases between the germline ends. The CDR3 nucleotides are TGTGCCAGCAGCCGCTTGATAGGGGAAGATACGCAGTATTTT. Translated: CASSRLIGEDTQYF.

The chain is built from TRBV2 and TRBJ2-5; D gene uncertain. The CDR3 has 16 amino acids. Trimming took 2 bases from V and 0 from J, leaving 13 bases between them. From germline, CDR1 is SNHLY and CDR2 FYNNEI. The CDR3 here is CASSERVPRYQETQYF. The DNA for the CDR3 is TGTGCCAGCAGTGAACGTGTCCCTAGATACCAAGAGACCCAGTACTTC. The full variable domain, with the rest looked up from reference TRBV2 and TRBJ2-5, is EPEVTQTPSHQVTQMGQEVILRCVPISNHLYFYWYRQILGQKVEFLVSFYNNEISEKSEIFDDQFSVERPDGSNFTLKIRSTKLEDSAMYFCASSERVPRYQETQYFGPGTRLLVL.

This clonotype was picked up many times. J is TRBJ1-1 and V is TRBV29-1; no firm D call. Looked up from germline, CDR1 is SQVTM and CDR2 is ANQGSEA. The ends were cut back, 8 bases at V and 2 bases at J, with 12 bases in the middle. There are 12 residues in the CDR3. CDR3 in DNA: TGCAGCTATGCGGGCACTAACACTGAAGCTTTCTTT. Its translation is CSYAGTNTEAFF.

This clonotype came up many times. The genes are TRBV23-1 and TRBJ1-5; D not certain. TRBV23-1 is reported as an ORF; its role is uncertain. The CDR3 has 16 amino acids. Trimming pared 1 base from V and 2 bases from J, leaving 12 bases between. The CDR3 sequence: CASSQLRSGCNQPQHF. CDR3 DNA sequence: TGCGCCAGCAGTCAATTGCGCTCGGGGTGCAATCAGCCCCAGCATTTT.

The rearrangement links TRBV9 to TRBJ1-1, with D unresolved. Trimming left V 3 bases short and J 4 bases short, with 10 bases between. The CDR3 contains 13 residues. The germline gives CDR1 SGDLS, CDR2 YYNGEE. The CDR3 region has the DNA TGTGCCAGCAGCGCCCTACTAATCACTGAAGCTTTCTTT. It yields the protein CASSALLITEAFF.

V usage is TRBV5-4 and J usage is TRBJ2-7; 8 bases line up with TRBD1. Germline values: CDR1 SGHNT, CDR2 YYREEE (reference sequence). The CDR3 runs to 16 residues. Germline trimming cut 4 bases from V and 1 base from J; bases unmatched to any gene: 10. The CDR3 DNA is TGTGCCAGCAGCCCGCGAAAGGGACAGGCGTCCTACGAGCAGTACTTC. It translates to CASSPRKGQASYEQYF.

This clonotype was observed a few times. The CDR3 DNA sequence: TGTGCCAGCAGAACCGGGACAGGGGTGAGCCTGCGGTTTTCACCCCTCCACTTT. This translates into CASRTGTGVSLRFSPLHF. The chain combines TRBV6-2 or TRBV6-3 with TRBJ1-6; 10 nucleotides align to TRBD1. The CDR3 has 18 amino acids. Looked up from germline, CDR1 is MNHEY and CDR2 is SVGEGT. Germline trimming cut 6 bases from V and 9 bases from J; bases unmatched to any gene: 17.

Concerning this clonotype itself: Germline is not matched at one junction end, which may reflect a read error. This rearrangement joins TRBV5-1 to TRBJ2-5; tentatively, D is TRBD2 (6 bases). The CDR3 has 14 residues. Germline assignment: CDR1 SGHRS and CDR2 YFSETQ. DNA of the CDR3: TGTGCCAGCAGCTTGGGCGGGACTCAAGAGACCCAGTACTTC. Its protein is CASSLGGTQETQYF. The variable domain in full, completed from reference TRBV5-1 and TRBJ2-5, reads KAGVTQTPRYLIKTRGQQVTLSCSPISGHRSVSWYQQTPGQGLQFLFEYFSETQRNKGNFPGRFSGRQFSNSRSEMNVSTLELGDSALYLCASSLGGTQETQYFGPGTRLLVL.

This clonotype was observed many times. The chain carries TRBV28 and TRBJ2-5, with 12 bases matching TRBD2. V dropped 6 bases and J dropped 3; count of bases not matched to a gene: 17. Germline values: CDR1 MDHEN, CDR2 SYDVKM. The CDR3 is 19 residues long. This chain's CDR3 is CASRTSIRLAGVGEETQYF. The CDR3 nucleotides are TGTGCCAGCAGAACATCCATTAGACTAGCGGGAGTTGGGGAAGAGACCCAGTACTTC.

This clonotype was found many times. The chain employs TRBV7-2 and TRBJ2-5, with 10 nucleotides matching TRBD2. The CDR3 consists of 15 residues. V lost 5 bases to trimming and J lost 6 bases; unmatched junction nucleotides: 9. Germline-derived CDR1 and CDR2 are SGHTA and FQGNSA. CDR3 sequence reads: CASSSYSGGMKTQYF. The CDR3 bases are TGTGCCAGCAGCAGTTATAGCGGGGGGATGAAGACCCAGTACTTC.

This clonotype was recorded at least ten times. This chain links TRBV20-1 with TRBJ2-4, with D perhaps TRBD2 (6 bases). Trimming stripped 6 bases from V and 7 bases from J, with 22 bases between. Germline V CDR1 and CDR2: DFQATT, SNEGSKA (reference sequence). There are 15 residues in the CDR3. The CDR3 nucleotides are TGCAGTGCCCCTGGGATGGGAGGAGAGGTGAACATTCAGTACTTC. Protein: CSAPGMGGEVNIQYF.

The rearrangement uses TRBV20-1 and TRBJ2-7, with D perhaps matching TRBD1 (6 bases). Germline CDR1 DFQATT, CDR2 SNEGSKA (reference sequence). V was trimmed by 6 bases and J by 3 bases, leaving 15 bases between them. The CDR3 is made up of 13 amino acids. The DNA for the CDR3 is TGCAGTGCCGAGACAGGAGTCTACTACGAGCAGTACTTC. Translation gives CSAETGVYYEQYF.

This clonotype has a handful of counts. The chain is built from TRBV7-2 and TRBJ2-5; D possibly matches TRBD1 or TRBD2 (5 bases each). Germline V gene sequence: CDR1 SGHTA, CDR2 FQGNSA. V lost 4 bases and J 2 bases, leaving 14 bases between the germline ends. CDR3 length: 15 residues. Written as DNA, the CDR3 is TGTGCCAGCAGCTCTATGGGGACGGCTCAAGAGACCCAGTACTTC. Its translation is CASSSMGTAQETQYF.

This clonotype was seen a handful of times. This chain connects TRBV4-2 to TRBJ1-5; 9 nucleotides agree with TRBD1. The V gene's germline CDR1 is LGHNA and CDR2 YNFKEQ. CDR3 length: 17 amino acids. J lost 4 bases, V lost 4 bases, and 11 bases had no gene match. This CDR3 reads CASSLYPPDRGNQPQHF. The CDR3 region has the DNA TGTGCCAGCAGCCTATACCCCCCGGACAGGGGAAATCAGCCCCAGCATTTT.

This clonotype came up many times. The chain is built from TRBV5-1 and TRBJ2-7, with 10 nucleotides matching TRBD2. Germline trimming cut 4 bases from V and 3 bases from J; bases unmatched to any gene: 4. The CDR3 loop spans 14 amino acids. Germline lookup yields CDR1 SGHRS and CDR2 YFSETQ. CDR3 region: CASSRTSGNYEQYF. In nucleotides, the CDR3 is TGCGCCAGCAGCCGGACTAGCGGTAACTACGAGCAGTACTTC.

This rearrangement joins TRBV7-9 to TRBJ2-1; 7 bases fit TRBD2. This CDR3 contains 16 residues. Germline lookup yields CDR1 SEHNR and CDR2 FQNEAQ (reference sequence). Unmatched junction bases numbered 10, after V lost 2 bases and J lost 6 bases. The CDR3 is CASSLSAAPGGNEQFF. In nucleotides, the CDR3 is TGTGCCAGCAGCTTATCGGCGGCTCCGGGAGGCAATGAGCAGTTCTTC.

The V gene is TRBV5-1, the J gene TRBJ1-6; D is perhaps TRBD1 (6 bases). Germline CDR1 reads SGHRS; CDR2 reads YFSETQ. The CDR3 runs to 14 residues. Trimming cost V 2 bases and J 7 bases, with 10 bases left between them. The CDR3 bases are TGCGCCAGCAGCTTCGGGACACAGAATTCACCCCTCCACTTT. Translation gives CASSFGTQNSPLHF.

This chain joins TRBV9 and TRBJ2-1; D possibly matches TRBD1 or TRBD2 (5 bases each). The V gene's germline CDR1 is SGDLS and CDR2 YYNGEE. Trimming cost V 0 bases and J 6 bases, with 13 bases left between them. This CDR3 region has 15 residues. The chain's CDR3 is CASSVAARESNEQFF. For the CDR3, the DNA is TGTGCCAGCAGCGTAGCGGCCAGGGAGAGCAATGAGCAGTTCTTC.

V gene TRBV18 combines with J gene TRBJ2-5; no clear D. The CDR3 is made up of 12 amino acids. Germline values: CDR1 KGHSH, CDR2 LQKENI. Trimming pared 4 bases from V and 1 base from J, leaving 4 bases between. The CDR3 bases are TGTGCCAGCTCACGAGTCCAAGAGACCCAGTACTTC. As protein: CASSRVQETQYF. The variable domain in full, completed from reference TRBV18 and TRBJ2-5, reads NAGVMQNPRHLVRRRGQEARLRCSPMKGHSHVYWYRQLPEEGLKFMVYLQKENIIDESGMPKERFSAEFPKEGPSILRIQQVVRGDSAAYFCASSRVQETQYFGPGTRLLVL.

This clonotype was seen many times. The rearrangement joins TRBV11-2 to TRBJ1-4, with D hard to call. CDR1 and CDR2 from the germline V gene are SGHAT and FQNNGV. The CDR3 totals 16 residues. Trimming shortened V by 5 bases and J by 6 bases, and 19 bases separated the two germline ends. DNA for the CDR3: TGTGCCAGCAGCATGATAATGGGAGGCGAAGATGAAAAACTGTTTTTT. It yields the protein CASSMIMGGEDEKLFF.

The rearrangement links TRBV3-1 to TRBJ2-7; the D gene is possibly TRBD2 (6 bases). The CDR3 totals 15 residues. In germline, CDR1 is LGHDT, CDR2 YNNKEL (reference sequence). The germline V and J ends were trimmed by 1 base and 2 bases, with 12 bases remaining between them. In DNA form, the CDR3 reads TGTGCCAGCAGCCAAGGGATTAGCGGAACCTACGAGCAGTACTTC. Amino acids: CASSQGISGTYEQYF.

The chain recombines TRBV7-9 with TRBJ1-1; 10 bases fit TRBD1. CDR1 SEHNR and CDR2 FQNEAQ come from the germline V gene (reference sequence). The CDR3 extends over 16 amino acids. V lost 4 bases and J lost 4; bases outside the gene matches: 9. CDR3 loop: CASSSRDRGMGTEAFF. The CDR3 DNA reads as TGTGCCAGCAGCTCTCGGGACAGGGGAATGGGCACTGAAGCTTTCTTT.

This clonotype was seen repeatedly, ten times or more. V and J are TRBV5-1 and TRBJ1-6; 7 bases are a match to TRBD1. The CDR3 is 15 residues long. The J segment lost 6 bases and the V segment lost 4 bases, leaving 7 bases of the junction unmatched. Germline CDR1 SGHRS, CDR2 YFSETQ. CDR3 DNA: TGCGCCAGCAGCCTAACAGGGGCAGGTAATTCACCCCTCCACTTT. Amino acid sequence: CASSLTGAGNSPLHF.

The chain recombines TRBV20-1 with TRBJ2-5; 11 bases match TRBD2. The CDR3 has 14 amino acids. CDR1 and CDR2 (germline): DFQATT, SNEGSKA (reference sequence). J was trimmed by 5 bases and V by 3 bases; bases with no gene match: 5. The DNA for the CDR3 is TGCAGTGCTAGTCCCGGGACTAGCGGCGAGACCCAGTACTTC. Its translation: CSASPGTSGETQYF.

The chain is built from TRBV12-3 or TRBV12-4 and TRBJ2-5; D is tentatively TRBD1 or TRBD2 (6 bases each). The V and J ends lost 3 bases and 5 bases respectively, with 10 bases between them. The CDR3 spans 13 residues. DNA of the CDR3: TGTGCCAGCAGTTTTTGGGGGGCCGAGACCCAGTACTTC. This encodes CASSFWGAETQYF.